A selection of T cell receptor beta chains follows, all from one sample in a study of T cells after yellow fever vaccination. TCRdb fed the 5' RACE reads into MiXCR, producing one record per CDR3 protein. Here the sample spans approximately 610,000 distinct CDR3 sequences, roughly a sixth being singletons. The sequenced sample was PBMCs, obtained 5 days after the first yellow fever vaccination. The receptors originated from a man between 18 and 29 years old who received the YFV17D yellow fever vaccine. The CDR3 runs from the conserved cysteine through the conserved F or W. The D gene is left open where the match is weak. Where a row states a size, it is once, few, many or the class of an expanded clone; other rows omit it.

TRBJ1-5 TRBV19 TRBD1 . CASSFGQANQPQHF TGTGCCAGTAGTTTCGGACAGGCTAATCAGCCCCAGCATTTT
TRBJ2-1 TRBV4-3 . few CASSQYRQGGMSEQFF TGCGCCAGCAGCCAATATCGGCAGGGAGGTATGAGTGAGCAGTTCTTC
TRBJ2-5 TRBV3-1 . . CASSPSGIKETQYF TGTGCCAGCAGCCCTTCGGGAATCAAAGAGACCCAGTACTTC
TRBJ1-4 TRBV7-9 . . CASSLGGFDEKLFF TGTGCCAGCAGCTTAGGCGGCTTCGATGAAAAACTGTTTTTT
TRBJ2-1 TRBV5-1 . . CASSDREQFF TGCGCCAGCAGCGACAGGGAGCAGTTCTTC
TRBJ1-1 TRBV19 TRBD1 . CASSIGQGIVLGYDTEAFF TGTGCCAGTAGTATAGGACAGGGAATAGTTCTCGGGTACGACACTGAAGCTTTCTTT
TRBJ2-7 TRBV10-2 . few CASTSQDPNEQYF TGCGCCAGCACCTCGCAGGATCCGAACGAGCAGTACTTC
TRBJ2-3 TRBV27 TRBD2 few CASSRTPAASGTLTDTQYF TGTGCCAGCAGTCGGACCCCCGCGGCTAGCGGAACCCTCACAGATACGCAGTATTTT
TRBJ1-1 TRBV6-2/TRBV6-3 . . CASTPADMNTEAFF TGTGCCAGCACCCCGGCGGATATGAACACTGAAGCTTTCTTT
TRBJ1-1 TRBV12-3/TRBV12-4 . . CASRRLSGNTEAFF TGTGCCAGCCGACGACTTAGTGGGAACACTGAAGCTTTCTTT
TRBJ2-5 TRBV5-1 . . CASSFGFSQETQYF TGCGCCAGCAGCTTCGGATTCAGCCAAGAGACCCAGTACTTC
TRBJ1-1 TRBV5-1 . many CASSFSTGMNTEAFF TGCGCCAGCAGCTTCTCGACCGGCATGAACACTGAAGCTTTCTTT
TRBJ2-1 TRBV7-2 . many CASSLDSVNEQFF TGTGCCAGCAGCTTAGATTCGGTCAATGAGCAGTTCTTC
TRBJ2-1 TRBV23-1 . few CASSQLGQRSSGNEQFF TGCGCCAGCAGTCAATTGGGTCAGAGGTCGAGCGGCAATGAGCAGTTCTTC
TRBJ2-5 TRBV5-1 . few CASSLRGDGETQYF TGCGCCAGCAGCTTGAGAGGGGATGGGGAGACCCAGTACTTC
TRBJ1-3 TRBV20-1 . . CSARFRITRSGNTIYF TGCAGTGCTAGGTTTCGGATTACCCGCTCTGGAAACACCATATATTTT
TRBJ1-3 TRBV5-6 TRBD1 few CASGGQGLFSGNTIYF TGTGCCAGCGGCGGACAGGGTCTATTCTCGGGAAACACCATATATTTT
TRBJ2-3 TRBV12-5 TRBD2 . CASGLGGGAPEDTQYF TGTGCTAGTGGTTTGGGCGGGGGGGCCCCCGAAGATACGCAGTATTTT
TRBJ2-1 TRBV5-1 TRBD1 . CASSLNTGTGGYNEQFF TGCGCCAGCAGCTTAAACACCGGGACAGGGGGTTACAATGAGCAGTTCTTC
TRBJ1-6 TRBV6-2/TRBV6-3 . few CASSQRVAWNSPLHF TGTGCCAGCAGTCAAAGGGTGGCGTGGAATTCACCCCTCCACTTT
TRBJ1-5 TRBV27 . many CASSFAYSNQPQHF TGTGCCAGCAGTTTCGCGTATAGCAATCAGCCCCAGCATTTT
TRBJ2-2 TRBV29-1 . . CSVDPGYTGELFF TGCAGCGTTGATCCGGGGTACACCGGGGAGCTGTTTTTT
TRBJ2-3 TRBV28 . few CASLEGTDTQYF TGTGCCAGCCTGGAGGGCACAGATACGCAGTATTTT
TRBJ1-4 TRBV20-1 . many CSAIEGNNEKLFF TGCAGTGCTATAGAAGGGAATAATGAAAAACTGTTTTTT
TRBJ2-5 TRBV20-1 TRBD2 . CSARDVAGVETQYF TGCAGTGCTAGAGATGTAGCGGGGGTTGAGACCCAGTACTTC
TRBJ2-3 TRBV5-1 TRBD1 few CASSVKNAGTGNTDTQYF TGCGCCAGCAGCGTGAAAAACGCCGGGACAGGGAATACAGATACGCAGTATTTT
TRBJ1-1 TRBV5-1 TRBD1 many CASSRDRGMGTEAFF TGCGCCAGCAGTAGGGACAGAGGAATGGGCACTGAAGCTTTCTTT
TRBJ2-3 TRBV27 TRBD2 . CASSIPPLRAGSTDTQYF TGTGCCAGCAGTATCCCGCCACTTCGAGCGGGGAGCACAGATACGCAGTATTTT
TRBJ2-7 TRBV10-3 . few CAISDLGKGGTYEQYF TGTGCCATCAGTGACCTCGGTAAGGGGGGGACCTACGAGCAGTACTTC
TRBJ2-1 TRBV20-1 TRBD1 few CSARDPSGTGRVREQFF TGCAGTGCTAGAGACCCCTCCGGGACAGGGAGAGTAAGGGAGCAGTTCTTC
TRBJ1-1 TRBV19 TRBD1 . CASSIDRDRGGSFF TGTGCCAGTAGTATCGACCGGGACAGGGGGGGATCTTTCTTT
TRBJ1-1 TRBV19 . . CASKDWQGKASF TGTGCCAGTAAAGATTGGCAGGGGAAAGCTTCCTTT
TRBJ2-5 TRBV7-9 TRBD1 . CASSPTRQGLGETQYF TGTGCCAGCAGCCCTACAAGACAGGGCCTTGGAGAGACCCAGTACTTC
TRBJ2-3 TRBV9 . . CASSVGGWGADTQYF TGTGCCAGCAGCGTCGGGGGTTGGGGGGCAGATACGCAGTATTTT
TRBJ2-1 TRBV9 . few CASSTPEWADRDEQFF TGTGCCAGCAGCACCCCCGAATGGGCAGATCGGGATGAGCAGTTCTTC
TRBJ1-2 TRBV10-3 TRBD1 few CAISEGTAIYGYTF TGTGCCATCAGTGAGGGGACAGCTATCTATGGCTACACCTTC
TRBJ1-6 TRBV5-6 TRBD1 . CASSKGQGLPPLHF TGTGCCAGCAGCAAGGGACAGGGCCTGCCACCCCTCCACTTT
TRBJ1-2 TRBV6-1 . . CASRDYRYLFGYTF TGTGCCAGCAGAGACTACAGATACCTTTTCGGCTACACCTTC
TRBJ1-1 TRBV6-1 . . CASSERGAVTEAFF TGTGCCAGCAGTGAGAGGGGGGCGGTCACTGAAGCTTTCTTT
TRBJ2-2 TRBV9 . . CASSEKLGSGNTGELFF TGTGCCAGCAGCGAAAAACTTGGTTCTGGGAACACCGGGGAGCTGTTTTTT
TRBJ2-2 TRBV7-3 . few CASSLTLGTGELFF TGTGCCAGCAGCTTAACGCTGGGCACCGGGGAGCTGTTTTTT
TRBJ2-2 TRBV6-1 TRBD1 few CASSRWTGPDTGELFF TGTGCCAGCAGCCGATGGACAGGTCCTGACACCGGGGAGCTGTTTTTT
TRBJ2-4 TRBV11-2 TRBD2 . CASSPGLAFILAKNIQYF TGTGCCAGCAGTCCGGGACTAGCGTTCATCCTAGCCAAAAACATTCAGTACTTC
TRBJ1-2 TRBV7-9 . few CASSSIPNYGYTF TGTGCCAGCAGCTCGATTCCTAACTATGGCTACACCTTC
TRBJ2-1 TRBV6-5 TRBD2 . CASSSRKAGRTNEQFF TGTGCCAGCAGTTCCCGGAAAGCGGGGAGAACCAATGAGCAGTTCTTC
TRBJ2-1 TRBV6-6 TRBD2 few CASSYRTSGEQFF TGTGCCAGCAGTTACCGGACTAGTGGGGAGCAGTTCTTC
TRBJ1-1 TRBV12-3/TRBV12-4 . . CASSTGRHRGKKAFF TGTGCCAGCAGTACGGGAAGGCACCGGGGCAAGAAGGCTTTCTTT
TRBJ2-2 TRBV20-1 . . CSATGLANTGELFF TGCAGTGCAACGGGACTCGCTAACACCGGGGAGCTGTTTTTT
TRBJ2-1 TRBV29-1 TRBD2 few CSVDRRQGGHEQFF TGCAGCGTTGATCGTAGGCAGGGAGGGCATGAGCAGTTCTTC
TRBJ2-3 TRBV5-3 TRBD1 few CARRFRDRVRDTQYF TGTGCCAGAAGATTCCGGGACAGGGTACGGGATACGCAGTATTTT
TRBJ2-2 TRBV6-4 . . CASSDLGGRVDTGELFF TGTGCCAGCAGTGACCTCGGGGGGCGGGTGGACACCGGGGAGCTGTTTTTT
TRBJ1-5 TRBV27 . few CASSWGGGNQPQHF TGTGCCAGCAGTTGGGGGGGAGGCAATCAGCCCCAGCATTTT
TRBJ2-3 TRBV11-1 TRBD1 . CASSSRGTGSTDTQYF TGTGCCAGCAGCTCAAGGGGGACAGGGAGCACAGATACGCAGTATTTT
TRBJ2-7 TRBV5-8 . few CASSFHRDEQYF TGTGCCAGCAGCTTTCACAGGGACGAGCAGTACTTC
TRBJ2-1 TRBV29-1 . . CSVETRGRGSANEQFF TGCAGCGTTGAAACTCGCGGCAGGGGCTCTGCAAATGAGCAGTTCTTC
TRBJ2-4 TRBV5-6 . . CASSLRPLLHIQYF TGTGCCAGCAGCTTGCGGCCTCTCCTCCACATTCAGTACTTC
TRBJ2-5 TRBV11-3 TRBD1 few CASSLGGQAQETQYF TGTGCCAGCAGCTTAGGAGGACAGGCCCAAGAGACCCAGTACTTC
TRBJ2-7 TRBV7-8 . many CASSEGSYEQYF TGTGCCAGCTCTGAGGGGTCCTACGAGCAGTACTTC
TRBJ1-3 TRBV18 . few CASSPDFLSGNTIYF TGTGCCAGCTCACCAGATTTTCTCTCTGGAAACACCATATATTTT